Listed below are T cell receptor beta chains from one sample, sequenced in a study of CD8+CD57+ T cells in acquired aplastic anemia. One entry per CDR3 protein, called by TCRdb with MiXCR from the reads. Among approximately 180,000 distinct CDR3 sequences, around 50% were seen once, and the ten largest hold about 1%. The specimen sequenced was sorted CD4+, CD8+, or CD8+CD57+ T cells (not recorded which) from PBMCs. These receptor sequences come from a human donor with aplastic anemia. Both conserved end residues are part of each CDR3. Each record gives: J gene, V gene, CDR3 protein.

TRBJ2-7 | TRBV2 | CASSSKTGSYEQYF
TRBJ2-2 | TRBV15 | CATSGIVGAIGELFF
TRBJ2-7 | TRBV5-5 | CASSPPGGYEQYF
TRBJ2-7 | TRBV12-3/TRBV12-4 | CASSLLNGHEQYF
TRBJ2-7 | TRBV10-3 | CAISGDSASYEQYF
TRBJ1-6 | TRBV20-1 | CSASDQGAGSPLHF
TRBJ1-2 | TRBV7-7 | CASTLMAGGDYGYTF
TRBJ2-5 | TRBV15 | CATSSLPAQYF
TRBJ2-3 | TRBV7-9 | CASSPLAVSTDTQYF
TRBJ1-5 | TRBV11-2 | CASSAGQGMPQHF
TRBJ1-5 | TRBV19 | CASTLLFGDSNQPQHF
TRBJ2-3 | TRBV29-1 | CSVDPWEVTDTQYF
TRBJ1-2 | TRBV12-3/TRBV12-4 | CASSVSPAVYGYTF
TRBJ1-6 | TRBV6-1 | CASSAVEAYNSPLHF
TRBJ2-7 | TRBV20-1 | CSARDFRTGSYEQYF
TRBJ2-1 | TRBV10-3 | CAISESTSVQFF
TRBJ1-1 | TRBV2 | CASSVSTKDTEAFF
TRBJ2-1 | TRBV24-1 | CATSDPGGVQFF
TRBJ2-1 | TRBV6-1 | CASRNTNRGDAYNEQFF
TRBJ2-3 | TRBV20-1 | CSARFPASGGGVTQYF
TRBJ2-1 | TRBV19 | CASSMAGTSLNEQFF
TRBJ2-7 | TRBV15 | CATSIGRAVSYEQYF
TRBJ1-1 | TRBV10-2 | CASRRGPMNTEAFF
TRBJ2-1 | TRBV14 | CASSLLAGGLGEQFF
TRBJ2-1 | TRBV9 | CASSVLAGYHNEQFF
TRBJ2-7 | TRBV5-1 | CASSTISLDSYEQYF
TRBJ1-2 | TRBV4-3 | CASSQGLDQNGYTF
TRBJ2-3 | TRBV10-3 | CAINDRSGEPTDTQYF
TRBJ2-7 | TRBV28 | CASGAGVAGGLYEQYF
TRBJ2-7 | TRBV11-2 | CASSSRDSFVEQYF
TRBJ2-5 | TRBV15 | CATSRDLSGGRETQYF
TRBJ2-1 | TRBV7-3 | CASSLAPGLAGGEQLF
TRBJ2-1 | TRBV24-1 | CATSGLNNEQFF
TRBJ1-1 | TRBV19 | CASRIGAGWTEAFF
TRBJ1-4 | TRBV10-3 | CAISGRDRGLSNEKLFF
TRBJ1-1 | TRBV6-1 | CASSPRGDTEAFF
TRBJ1-3 | TRBV4-1 | CASSQEGLFSGNTIYF
TRBJ1-6 | TRBV20-1 | CSARGGRPAAHF
TRBJ2-5 | TRBV2 | CASTLAEQETQYF
TRBJ2-3 | TRBV7-2 | CASSYRESDTQYF
TRBJ1-2 | TRBV2 | CASRHRYFAYGYTF
TRBJ1-2 | TRBV7-8 | CASSLRDRLGYTF
. | TRBV9 | CASSAGRAASYEQYF
TRBJ1-1 | TRBV7-2 | CASSPRVSTEAFF
TRBJ1-1 | TRBV19 | CASSYQSTEAFF
TRBJ1-3 | TRBV20-1 | CSADTLGTIYF
TRBJ2-5 | TRBV7-7 | CASSLRVVSGKWETQYF
TRBJ1-6 | TRBV25-1 | CASSAQTGGSSPLHF
TRBJ1-2 | TRBV7-2 | CASSPDRVVNGYTF
TRBJ2-5 | TRBV24-1 | CATSEPVPGGETQYF
TRBJ2-3 | TRBV4-2 | CASSQEGDTQYF
TRBJ1-1 | TRBV18 | CASSPPDRGAFF
TRBJ1-1 | TRBV6-1 | CACKRDRGTEAFF